Listed below are T cell receptor beta chains from one sample, sequenced in a study of blood T cells in healthy people across ages. MiXCR, run by TCRdb on the 5' RACE reads, gives a single entry per CDR3 protein. The sample contains 1.5 million to 2 million distinct CDR3 sequences, over 25% of which appear only once. The specimen sequenced was blood. These receptors were obtained from a woman between 25 and 40 years old in good health. Both conserved end residues are part of each CDR3. A D gene is named only where the DNA matches it firmly. Clone size is stated in some rows and not others, as once, few, many or a class when expanded.

d_call j_call v_call clone_size cdr3_aa cdr3_nt
. TRBJ2-5 TRBV28 . CASSPVNTYRETQYF TGTGCCAGCAGTCCCGTGAACACTTATCGGGAGACCCAGTACTTC
. TRBJ1-1 TRBV14 . CASNIDGWNTEAFF TGTGCCAGCAACATCGACGGATGGAACACTGAAGCTTTCTTT
. TRBJ2-4 TRBV3-1 few CASSQLARNIQYF TGTGCCAGCAGCCAACTGGCCAGAAACATTCAGTACTTC
. TRBJ2-1 TRBV7-2 few CASSLVSGTMGNEQFF TGTGCCAGCAGCTTAGTCTCCGGGACCATGGGTAATGAGCAGTTCTTC
. TRBJ1-1 TRBV5-1 . CASSPGEGRAFF TGCGCCAGCAGCCCGGGTGAGGGACGAGCTTTCTTT
. TRBJ2-3 TRBV5-5 many CASSLASRSTDTQYF TGTGCCAGCAGCTTGGCCAGCCGGAGCACAGATACGCAGTATTTT
TRBD2 TRBJ2-7 TRBV7-2 few CASSLLAGGRRSYEQYF TGTGCCAGCAGCCTTCTAGCGGGAGGCCGACGCTCCTACGAGCAGTACTTC
. TRBJ1-2 TRBV20-1 many CSPTGNYGYTF TGCAGTCCTACAGGGAACTATGGCTACACCTTC
. TRBJ1-4 TRBV5-1 few CASSFSSGSGEKLFF TGCGCCAGCAGCTTTAGTTCAGGGAGTGGTGAAAAACTGTTTTTT
. TRBJ2-1 TRBV9 . CASSVGRANYNEQFF TGTGCCAGCAGCGTAGGAAGGGCAAATTACAATGAGCAGTTCTTC